A selection of T cell receptor beta chains follows, all from one sample in a study of human T cells and chemical hapten exposure. TCRdb analysed the RACE reads with MiXCR anew, one entry per CDR3 protein. The data show some 180,000 distinct CDR3 sequences, 20% to 25% seen once. Sample: whole blood, taken in connection with sensitization to the hapten diphenylcyclopropenone (DPC). Receptor source: a woman between 50 and 59 years old with alopecia areata. Some clones in this sample may be carry-over from other donors' samples. Both conserved end residues are part of each CDR3. The order of the fields is V gene, D gene, J gene, clone size, CDR3 protein, CDR3 DNA. The D gene is left open where the match is weak. The size of a clone is reported for some rows only, either as once, few or many, or as a class for expanded clones.

>TRBV15|TRBD1|TRBJ2-3|.
CATSRDLGGRTDTQYF
TGTGCCACCAGCAGAGATCTAGGGGGCAGGACAGATACGCAGTATTTT
>TRBV6-5|.|TRBJ2-3|.
CASSSNPSGTDTQYF
TGTGCCAGCAGTTCGAACCCTTCCGGCACAGATACGCAGTATTTT
>TRBV20-1|TRBD1|TRBJ2-7|.
CSAEGASQGEQYF
TGCAGTGCTGAGGGGGCTAGTCAAGGCGAGCAGTACTTC
>TRBV29-1|.|TRBJ2-3|.
CGKTTTDTQYF
TGCGGCAAAACGACCACAGATACGCAGTATTTT
>TRBV6-2/TRBV6-3|.|TRBJ2-4|few
CATSNLGQRSSKNIQYF
TGTGCCACCTCAAACCTCGGGCAGAGAAGTTCCAAAAACATTCAGTACTTC
>TRBV20-1|TRBD1|TRBJ1-6|.
CSGQDRGASPLHF
TGCAGTGGCCAAGACAGGGGAGCTTCACCCCTCCACTTT
>TRBV20-1|.|TRBJ1-1|few
CSAYTRGGAGTEAFF
TGCAGTGCCTACACCCGGGGGGGCGCGGGCACTGAAGCTTTCTTT
>TRBV5-6|TRBD1|TRBJ2-7|few
CASSHRGYEQYF
TGTGCCAGCAGCCACAGGGGGTACGAGCAGTACTTC
>TRBV29-1|.|TRBJ2-3|.
CSVGEGVGTDTQYF
TGCAGCGTTGGTGAAGGGGTGGGCACAGATACGCAGTATTTT
>TRBV6-2/TRBV6-3|.|TRBJ2-7|.
CASSTGTEQYF
TGTGCCAGCAGTACAGGGACCGAGCAGTACTTC
>TRBV20-1|TRBD2|TRBJ2-7|.
CSAPKTSGRPYEQYF
TGCAGTGCTCCCAAGACTAGCGGGAGACCCTACGAGCAGTACTTC
>TRBV7-8|.|TRBJ2-1|once
CASSTRDLVNEQFF
TGTGCCAGCAGCACGCGGGACTTGGTTAATGAGCAGTTCTTC
>TRBV2|TRBD1|TRBJ1-4|.
CASSVDRVGEKLFF
TGTGCCAGCAGTGTAGACAGGGTCGGCGAAAAACTGTTTTTT
>TRBV2|.|TRBJ1-4|many
CASGGAYNEKLFF
TGTGCCAGCGGTGGGGCCTATAATGAAAAACTGTTTTTT
>TRBV29-1|.|TRBJ2-5|.
CSGAYGGYKGTQYF
TGCAGCGGGGCCTATGGGGGCTATAAGGGGACCCAGTACTTC